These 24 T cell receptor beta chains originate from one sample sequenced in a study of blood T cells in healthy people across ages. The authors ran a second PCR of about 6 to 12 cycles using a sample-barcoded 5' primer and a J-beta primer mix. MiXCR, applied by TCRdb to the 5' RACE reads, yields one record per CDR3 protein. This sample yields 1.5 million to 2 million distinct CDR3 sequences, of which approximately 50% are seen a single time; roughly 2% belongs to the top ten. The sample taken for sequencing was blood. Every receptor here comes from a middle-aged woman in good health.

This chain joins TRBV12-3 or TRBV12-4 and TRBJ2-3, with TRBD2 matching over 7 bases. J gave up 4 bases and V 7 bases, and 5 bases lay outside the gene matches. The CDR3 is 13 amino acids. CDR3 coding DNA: TGTGCCAGCAACTTGGGGGGGGCAGATACGCAGTATTTT. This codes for CASNLGGADTQYF.

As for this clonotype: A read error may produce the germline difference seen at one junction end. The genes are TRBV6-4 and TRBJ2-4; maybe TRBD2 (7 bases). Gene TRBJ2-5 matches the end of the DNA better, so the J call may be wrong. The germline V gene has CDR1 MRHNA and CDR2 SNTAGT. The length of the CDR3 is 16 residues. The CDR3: CVSSTGAAGNQETQYF. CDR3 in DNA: TGTGTCAGCAGTACGGGGGCAGCGGGGAACCAAGAGACCCAGTACTTC.

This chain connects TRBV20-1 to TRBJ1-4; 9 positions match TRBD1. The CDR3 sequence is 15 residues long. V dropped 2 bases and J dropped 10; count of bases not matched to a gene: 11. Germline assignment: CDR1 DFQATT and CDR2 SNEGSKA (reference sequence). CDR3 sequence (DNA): TGCAGTGCTAGAAGGGACACAGGGGGCAGGACAAAACTGTTTTTT. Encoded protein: CSARRDTGGRTKLFF.

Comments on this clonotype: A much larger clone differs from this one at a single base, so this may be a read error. The CDR3 DNA sequence: TGTGCCAGCAGTTGGACTAGCGGGGGCTACAATGAGCGGTTCTTC. Encoded protein: CASSWTSGGYNERFF. The rearrangement joins TRBV6-2 or TRBV6-3 to TRBJ2-1, with 13 bases lining up with TRBD2. CDR1 MNHEY and CDR2 SVGEGT come from the germline V gene. The CDR3 extends over 15 amino acids.

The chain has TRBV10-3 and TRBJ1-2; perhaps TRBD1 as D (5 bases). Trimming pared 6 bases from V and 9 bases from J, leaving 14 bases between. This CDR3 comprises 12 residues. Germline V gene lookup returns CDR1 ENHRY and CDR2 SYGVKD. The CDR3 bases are TGTGCCATCAGGGGGACCGCCCTGAGCTACACCTTC. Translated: CAIRGTALSYTF.

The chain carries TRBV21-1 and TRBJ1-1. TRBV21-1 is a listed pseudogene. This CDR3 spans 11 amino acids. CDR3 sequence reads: CARTMNTEAFF. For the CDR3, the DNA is TGTGCCAGGACGATGAACACCGAAGCTTTCTTT.

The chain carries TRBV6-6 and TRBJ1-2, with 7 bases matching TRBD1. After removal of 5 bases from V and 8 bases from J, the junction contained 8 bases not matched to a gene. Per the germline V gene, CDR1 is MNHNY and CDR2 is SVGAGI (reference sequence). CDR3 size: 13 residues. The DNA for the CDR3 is TGTGCCAGCAGTCTTGACAGGGTCTGGGGCTACACCTTC. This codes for CASSLDRVWGYTF.

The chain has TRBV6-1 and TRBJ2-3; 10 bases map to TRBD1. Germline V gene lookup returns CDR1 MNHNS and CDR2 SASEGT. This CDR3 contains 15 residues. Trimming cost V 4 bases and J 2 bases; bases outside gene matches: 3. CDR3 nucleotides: TGTGCCAGCAGTGGGGACAGGGGAAACACAGATACGCAGTATTTT. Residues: CASSGDRGNTDTQYF.

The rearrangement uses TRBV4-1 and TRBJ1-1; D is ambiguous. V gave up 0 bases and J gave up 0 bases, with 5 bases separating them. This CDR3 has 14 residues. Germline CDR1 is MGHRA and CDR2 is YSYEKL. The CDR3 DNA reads TGCGCCAGCAGCCAAGAAGCCATGAACACTGAAGCTTTCTTT. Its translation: CASSQEAMNTEAFF.

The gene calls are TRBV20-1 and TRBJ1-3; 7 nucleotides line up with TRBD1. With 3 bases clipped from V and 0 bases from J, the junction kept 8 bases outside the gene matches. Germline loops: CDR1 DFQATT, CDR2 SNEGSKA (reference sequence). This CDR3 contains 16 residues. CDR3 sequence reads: CSARHRGSDSGNTIYF. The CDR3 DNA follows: TGCAGTGCTAGGCACAGGGGCTCAGACTCTGGAAACACCATATATTTT.

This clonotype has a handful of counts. The CDR3 DNA sequence: TGTGCCAGCAGTGTTACTAGCGGGGGTACTTACAATGAGCAGTTCTTC. It translates to CASSVTSGGTYNEQFF. The chain couples TRBV2 to TRBJ2-1, with 11 bases fitting TRBD2. The CDR3 extends over 16 amino acids. From germline, CDR1 is SNHLY and CDR2 FYNNEI. V lost 4 bases to trimming and J lost 4 bases; unmatched junction nucleotides: 6.

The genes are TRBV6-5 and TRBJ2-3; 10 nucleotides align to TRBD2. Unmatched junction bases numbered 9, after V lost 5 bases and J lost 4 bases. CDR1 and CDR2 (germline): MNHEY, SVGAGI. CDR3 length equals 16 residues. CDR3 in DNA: TGTGCCAGCAGTCGTGGGGAGCGGGGGGGATCAGATACGCAGTATTTT. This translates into CASSRGERGGSDTQYF.

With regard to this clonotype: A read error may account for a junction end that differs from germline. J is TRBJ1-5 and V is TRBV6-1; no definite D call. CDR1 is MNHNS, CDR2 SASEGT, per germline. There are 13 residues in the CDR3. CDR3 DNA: TGTGCCAGCACTGAAGGGAACAATCAGCCCCAGCATTTT. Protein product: CASTEGNNQPQHF.

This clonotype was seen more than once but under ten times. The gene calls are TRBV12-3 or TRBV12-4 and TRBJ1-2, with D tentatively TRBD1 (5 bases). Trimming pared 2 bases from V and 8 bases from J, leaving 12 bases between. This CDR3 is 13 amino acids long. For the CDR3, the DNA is TGTGCCAGCAGTTTAACAACAGGACCCGGCTACACCTTC. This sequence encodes CASSLTTGPGYTF.

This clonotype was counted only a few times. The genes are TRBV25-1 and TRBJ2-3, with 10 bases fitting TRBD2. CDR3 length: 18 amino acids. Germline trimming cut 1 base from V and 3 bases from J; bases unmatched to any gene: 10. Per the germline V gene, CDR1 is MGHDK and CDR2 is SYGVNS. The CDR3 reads CASSEFLVSGGATDTQYF. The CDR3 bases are TGTGCCAGCAGTGAATTTTTGGTGAGCGGGGGGGCTACAGATACGCAGTATTTT. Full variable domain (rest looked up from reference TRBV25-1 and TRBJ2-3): EADIYQTPRYLVIGTGKKITLECSQTMGHDKMYWYQQDPGMELHLIHYSYGVNSTEKGDLSSESTVSRIRTEHFPLTLESARPSHTSQYLCASSEFLVSGGATDTQYFGPGTRLTVL.

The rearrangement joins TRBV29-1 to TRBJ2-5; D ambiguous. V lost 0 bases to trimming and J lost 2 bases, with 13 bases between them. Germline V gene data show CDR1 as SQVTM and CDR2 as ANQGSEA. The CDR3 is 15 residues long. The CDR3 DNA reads TGCAGCGTTGAAGATCTGAAAGGATTTCAAGAGACCCAGTACTTC. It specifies CSVEDLKGFQETQYF. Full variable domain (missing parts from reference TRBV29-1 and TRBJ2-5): SAVISQKPSRDICQRGTSLTIQCQVDSQVTMMFWYRQQPGQSLTLIATANQGSEATYESGFVIDKFPISRPNLTFSTLTVSNMSPEDSSIYLCSVEDLKGFQETQYFGPGTRLLVL.

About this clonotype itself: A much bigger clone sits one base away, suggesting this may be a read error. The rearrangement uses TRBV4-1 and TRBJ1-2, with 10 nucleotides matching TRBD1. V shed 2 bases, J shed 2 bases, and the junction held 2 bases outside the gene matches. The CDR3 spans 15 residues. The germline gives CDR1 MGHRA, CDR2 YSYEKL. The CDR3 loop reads CASSQLTGGNYGYTF. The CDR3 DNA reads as TGCGCCAGCAGCCAATTGACAGGGGGCAACTATGGCTACACCTTC.

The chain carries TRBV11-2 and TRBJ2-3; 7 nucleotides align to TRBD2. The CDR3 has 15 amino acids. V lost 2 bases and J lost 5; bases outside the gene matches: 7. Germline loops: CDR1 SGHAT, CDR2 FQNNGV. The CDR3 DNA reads TGTGCCAGCAGCTTACCATTTGGGGGGGGAGATACGCAGTATTTT. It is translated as CASSLPFGGGDTQYF.

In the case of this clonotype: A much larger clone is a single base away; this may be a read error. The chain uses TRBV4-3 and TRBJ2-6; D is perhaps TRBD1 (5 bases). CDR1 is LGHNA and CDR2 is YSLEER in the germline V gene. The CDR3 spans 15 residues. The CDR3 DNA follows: TGCGCCAGCAGCCAGCAGATCTCTGGGGCCAACGTCCCGACTTTC. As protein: CASSQQISGANVPTF.

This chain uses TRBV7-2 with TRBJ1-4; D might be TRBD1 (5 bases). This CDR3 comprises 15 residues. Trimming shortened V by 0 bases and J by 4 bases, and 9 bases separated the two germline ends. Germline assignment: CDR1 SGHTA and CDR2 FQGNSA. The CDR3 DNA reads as TGTGCCAGCAGCTTAGCGCACAGGAGTAATGAAAAACTGTTTTTT. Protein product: CASSLAHRSNEKLFF.

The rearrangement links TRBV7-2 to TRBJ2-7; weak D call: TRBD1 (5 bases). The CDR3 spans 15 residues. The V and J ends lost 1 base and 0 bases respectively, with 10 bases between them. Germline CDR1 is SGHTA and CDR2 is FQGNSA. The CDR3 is CASSLVRQSSYEQYF. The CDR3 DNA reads TGTGCCAGCAGCTTAGTACGACAGAGCTCCTACGAGCAGTACTTC.

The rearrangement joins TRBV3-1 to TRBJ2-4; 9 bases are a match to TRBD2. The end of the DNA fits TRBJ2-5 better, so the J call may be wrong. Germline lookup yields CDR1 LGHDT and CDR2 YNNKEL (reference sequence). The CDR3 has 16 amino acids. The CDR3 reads CASSQDGTSREETQYF. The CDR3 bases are TGTGCCAGCAGCCAAGACGGGACTAGCCGGGAGGAGACCCAGTACTTC.

The CDR3 sequence is CASSFLAGAGETQYF. DNA of the CDR3: TGTGCCAGCAGCTTTCTAGCGGGGGCGGGCGAGACCCAGTACTTC. This chain links TRBV7-2 with TRBJ2-5, with 10 positions matching TRBD2. Germline V gene lookup returns CDR1 SGHTA and CDR2 FQGNSA. The J segment lost 5 bases and the V segment lost 3 bases, leaving 6 bases of the junction unmatched. The CDR3 is 15 residues long.

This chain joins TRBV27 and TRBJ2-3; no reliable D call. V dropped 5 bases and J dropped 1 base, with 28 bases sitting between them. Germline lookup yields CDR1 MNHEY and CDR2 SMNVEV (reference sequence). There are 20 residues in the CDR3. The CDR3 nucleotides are TGTGCCAGCAGTCCCCCATGGTACGTGAATGCAACTGAGGGCACAGATACGCAGTATTTT. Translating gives CASSPPWYVNATEGTDTQYF.